This TCR beta chain stems from a study of T cell responses to AZD1222 COVID-19 vaccine. The table came from immunoSEQ multiplex PCR; TCRdb's copy has only in-frame clones and leaves some out. The sample has about 150,000 clones, about nine tenths seen once. As to this clone: No antigen is known for it.

General study results and limits: Recipients of two AZD1222 doses showed rising Spike-specific TCR breadth and depth. CD4 TCRs covered the whole spike, strongest at regions 160-218 and 743-854. Of spike-specific TCRs, nearly half reportedly target regions left unmutated in variants.

The material was peripheral blood, obtained on day 0 of AZD1222 vaccination. This TCR derives from an adult in good health.

The CDR3 spells CASSYGGVGQPQHF. CDR3 nucleotide sequence: TGTGCCAGCAGTTACGGTGGTGTCGGGCAGCCCCAGCATTTT. The chain links TRBV6-5 to TRBJ1-5; D unresolved. CDR3 size: 14 residues. V lost 2 bases, J lost 7 bases, and 12 bases lay in between. Germline V gene sequence: CDR1 MNHEY, CDR2 SVGAGI.